This T cell receptor beta chain was captured by sequencing in a study of T cell changes during pregnancy in multiple sclerosis. Sequencing used immunoSEQ multiplex PCR; TCRdb keeps in-frame clones, though not all of them. This repertoire shows about 59,000 clones, less than 95% found once; its top ten account for around 2.5%. Germline V CDR1 and CDR2: SGHAT, FQNNGV. This CDR3 is built from 14 residues. J gave up 3 bases and V 1 base, and 3 bases lay outside the gene matches. The sample was CD8+ T cells from peripheral blood mononuclear cells, taken after pregnancy. The chain couples TRBV11-2 to TRBJ2-7; TRBD1 matches at 7 bases. This clonotype originated in a female donor with multiple sclerosis, enrolled in a pregnancy study. This chain's CDR3 is CASSLGAGGYEQYF. The CDR3 coding sequence is TGTGCCAGCAGCTTAGGTGCAGGGGGCTACGAGCAGTACTTC.